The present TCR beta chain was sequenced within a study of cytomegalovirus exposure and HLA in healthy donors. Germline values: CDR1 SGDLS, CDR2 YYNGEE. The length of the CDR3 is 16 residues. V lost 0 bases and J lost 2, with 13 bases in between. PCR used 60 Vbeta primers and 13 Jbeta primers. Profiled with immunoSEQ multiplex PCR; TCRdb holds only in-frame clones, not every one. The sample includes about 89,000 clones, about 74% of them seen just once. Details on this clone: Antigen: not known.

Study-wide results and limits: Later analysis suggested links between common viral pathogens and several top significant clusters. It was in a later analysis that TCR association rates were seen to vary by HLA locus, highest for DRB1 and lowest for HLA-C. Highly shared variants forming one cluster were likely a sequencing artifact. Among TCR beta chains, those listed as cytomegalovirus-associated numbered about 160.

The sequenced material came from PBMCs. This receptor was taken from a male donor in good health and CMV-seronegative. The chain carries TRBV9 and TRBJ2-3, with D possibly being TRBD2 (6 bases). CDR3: CASSVATGGITDTQYF. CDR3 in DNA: TGTGCCAGCAGCGTAGCTACGGGCGGGATCACAGATACGCAGTATTTT.